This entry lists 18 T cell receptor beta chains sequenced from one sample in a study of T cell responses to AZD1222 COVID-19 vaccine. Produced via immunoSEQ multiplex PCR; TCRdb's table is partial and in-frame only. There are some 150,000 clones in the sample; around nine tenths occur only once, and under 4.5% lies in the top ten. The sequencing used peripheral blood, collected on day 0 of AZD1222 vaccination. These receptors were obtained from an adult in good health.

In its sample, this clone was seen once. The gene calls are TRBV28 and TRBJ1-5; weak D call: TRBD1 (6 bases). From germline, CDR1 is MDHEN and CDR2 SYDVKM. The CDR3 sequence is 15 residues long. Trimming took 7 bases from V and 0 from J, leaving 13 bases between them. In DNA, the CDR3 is TGTGCCAGCACCCTCGGGGGGCATAGCAATCAGCCCCAGCATTTT. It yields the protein CASTLGGHSNQPQHF.

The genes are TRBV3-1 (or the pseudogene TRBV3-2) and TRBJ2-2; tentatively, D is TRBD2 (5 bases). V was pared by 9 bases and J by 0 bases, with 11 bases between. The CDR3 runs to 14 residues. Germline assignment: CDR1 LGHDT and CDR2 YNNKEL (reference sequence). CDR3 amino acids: CASQRSTNTGELFF. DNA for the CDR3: TGTGCCAGTCAGCGGAGCACGAACACCGGGGAGCTGTTTTTT.

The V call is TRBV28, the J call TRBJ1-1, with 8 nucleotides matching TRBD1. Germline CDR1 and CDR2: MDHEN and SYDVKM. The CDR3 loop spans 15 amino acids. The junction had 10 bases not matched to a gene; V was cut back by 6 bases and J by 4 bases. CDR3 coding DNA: TGTGCCAGCAGATTACAACAGGGGGGACTCACTGAAGCTTTCTTT. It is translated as CASRLQQGGLTEAFF.

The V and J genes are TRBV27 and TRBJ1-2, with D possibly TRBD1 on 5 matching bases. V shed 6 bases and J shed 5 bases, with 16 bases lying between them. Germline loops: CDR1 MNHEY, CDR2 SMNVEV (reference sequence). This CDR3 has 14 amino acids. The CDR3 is CASRAMGPPYGYTF. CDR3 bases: TGTGCCAGCAGGGCAATGGGACCGCCATATGGCTACACCTTC.

The CDR3 sequence: CASSLGLSFDEQFF. The CDR3 DNA is TGCGCCAGCAGCTTGGGGTTATCCTTTGATGAGCAGTTCTTC. The chain combines TRBV5-1 with TRBJ2-1; D not certain. Per germline, CDR1 SGHRS and CDR2 YFSETQ. The CDR3 is 14 residues long. V was clipped by 0 bases and J by 8 bases, with 12 bases between them.

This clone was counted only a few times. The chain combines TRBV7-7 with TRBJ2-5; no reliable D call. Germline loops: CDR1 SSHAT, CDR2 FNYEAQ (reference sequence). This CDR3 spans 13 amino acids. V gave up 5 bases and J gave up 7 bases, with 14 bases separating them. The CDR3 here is CASSDSLVGTQYF. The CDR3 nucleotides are TGTGCCAGCAGCGACTCACTGGTGGGGACCCAGTACTTC.

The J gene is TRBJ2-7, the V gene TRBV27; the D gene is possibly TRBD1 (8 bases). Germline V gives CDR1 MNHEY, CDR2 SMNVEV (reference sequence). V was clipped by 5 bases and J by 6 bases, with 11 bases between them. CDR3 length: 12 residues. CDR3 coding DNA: TGTGCCAGCAGTACAGGGGGGGGCGAGCAGTACTTC. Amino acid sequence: CASSTGGGEQYF.

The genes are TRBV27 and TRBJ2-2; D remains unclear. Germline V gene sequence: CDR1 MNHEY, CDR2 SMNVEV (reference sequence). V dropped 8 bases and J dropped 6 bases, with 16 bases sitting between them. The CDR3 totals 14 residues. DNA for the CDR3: TGTGCCAGCGGCCGTGACCTTGGCCCCGGGGAGCTGTTTTTT. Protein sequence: CASGRDLGPGELFF.

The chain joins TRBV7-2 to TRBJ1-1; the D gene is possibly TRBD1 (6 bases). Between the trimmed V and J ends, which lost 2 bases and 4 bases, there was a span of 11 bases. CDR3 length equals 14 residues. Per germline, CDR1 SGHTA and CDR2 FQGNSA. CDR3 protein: CASSLTGRGTEAFF. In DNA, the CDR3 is TGTGCCAGCAGCTTAACAGGGAGGGGCACTGAAGCTTTCTTT. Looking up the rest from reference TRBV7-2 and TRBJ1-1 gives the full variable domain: GAGVSQSPSNKVTEKGKDVELRCDPISGHTALYWYRQSLGQGLEFLIYFQGNSAPDKSGLPSDRFSAERTGGSVSTLTIQRTQQEDSAVYLCASSLTGRGTEAFFGQGTRLTVV.

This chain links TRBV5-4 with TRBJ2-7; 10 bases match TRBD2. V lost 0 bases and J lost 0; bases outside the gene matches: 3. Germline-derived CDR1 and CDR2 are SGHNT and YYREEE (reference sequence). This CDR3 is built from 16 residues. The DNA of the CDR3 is TGTGCCAGCAGCTTGGAGGGGACTAGCGCCTCCTACGAGCAGTACTTC. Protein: CASSLEGTSASYEQYF.

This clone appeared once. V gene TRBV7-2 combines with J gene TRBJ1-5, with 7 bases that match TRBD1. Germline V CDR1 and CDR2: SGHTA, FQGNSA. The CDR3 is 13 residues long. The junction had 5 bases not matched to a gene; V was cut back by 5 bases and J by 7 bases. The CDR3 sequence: CASSLDRAQPQHF. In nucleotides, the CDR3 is TGTGCCAGCAGCCTCGACAGGGCACAGCCCCAGCATTTT. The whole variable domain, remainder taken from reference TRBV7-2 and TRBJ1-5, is GAGVSQSPSNKVTEKGKDVELRCDPISGHTALYWYRQSLGQGLEFLIYFQGNSAPDKSGLPSDRFSAERTGGSVSTLTIQRTQQEDSAVYLCASSLDRAQPQHFGDGTRLSIL.

DNA of the CDR3: TGTGCCAGCAGCCGACAGACTCCTAGCACAGATACGCAGTATTTT. Residues: CASSRQTPSTDTQYF. The chain carries TRBV28 and TRBJ2-3; a weak D match, TRBD1 (5 bases). Trimming left V 6 bases short and J 0 bases short, with 13 bases between. CDR1 and CDR2 from the germline V gene are MDHEN and SYDVKM. The CDR3 runs 15 residues.

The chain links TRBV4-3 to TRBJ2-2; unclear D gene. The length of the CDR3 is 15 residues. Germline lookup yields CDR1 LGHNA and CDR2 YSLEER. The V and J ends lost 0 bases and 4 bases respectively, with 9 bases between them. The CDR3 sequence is CASSQDFTSTGELFF. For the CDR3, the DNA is TGCGCCAGCAGCCAAGATTTTACCAGCACCGGGGAGCTGTTTTTT.

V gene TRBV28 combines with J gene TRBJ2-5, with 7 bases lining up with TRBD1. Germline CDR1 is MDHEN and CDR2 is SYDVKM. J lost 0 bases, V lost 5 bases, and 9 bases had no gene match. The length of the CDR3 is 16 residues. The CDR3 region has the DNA TGTGCCAGCAGTCACGACCCAGGACAGGACCAAGAGACCCAGTACTTC. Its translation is CASSHDPGQDQETQYF.

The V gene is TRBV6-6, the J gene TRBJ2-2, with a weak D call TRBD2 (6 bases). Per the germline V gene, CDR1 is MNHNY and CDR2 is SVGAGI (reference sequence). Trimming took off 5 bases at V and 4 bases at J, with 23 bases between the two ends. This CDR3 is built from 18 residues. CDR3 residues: CASSPRQLAFMSTGELFF. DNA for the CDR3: TGTGCCAGCAGTCCCCGCCAACTAGCTTTTATGTCCACCGGGGAGCTGTTTTTT.

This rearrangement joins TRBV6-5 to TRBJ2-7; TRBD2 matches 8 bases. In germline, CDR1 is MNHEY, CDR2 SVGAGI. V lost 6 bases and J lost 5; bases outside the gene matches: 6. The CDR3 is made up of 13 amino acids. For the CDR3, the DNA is TGTGCCAGCAGCTTAGCGGGGAAGAACGAGCAGTACTTC. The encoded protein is CASSLAGKNEQYF.

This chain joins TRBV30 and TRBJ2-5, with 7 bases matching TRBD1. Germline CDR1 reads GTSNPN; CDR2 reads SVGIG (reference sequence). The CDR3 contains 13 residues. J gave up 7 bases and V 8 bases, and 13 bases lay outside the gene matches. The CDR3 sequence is CAVRGLLLMTQYF. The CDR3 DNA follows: TGTGCCGTTAGGGGGCTCTTACTGATGACCCAGTACTTC.

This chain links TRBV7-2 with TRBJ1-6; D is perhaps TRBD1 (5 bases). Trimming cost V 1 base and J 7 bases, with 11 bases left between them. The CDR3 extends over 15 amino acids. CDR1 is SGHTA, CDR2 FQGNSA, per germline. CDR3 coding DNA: TGTGCCAGCAGCTTAGGTCAGGGTAGGAATTCACCCCTCCACTTT. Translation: CASSLGQGRNSPLHF.